A selection of T cell receptor beta chains follows, all from one sample in a study of blood T cell repertoires in COVID-19. The repertoire was sequenced with immunoSEQ multiplex PCR; TCRdb's copy has only in-frame clones and lacks some. The table shows 95,000 to 110,000 clones, with approximately 80% occurring only once. Sequencing input: peripheral blood. The receptors here all came from a human donor in a cohort sampled during active or convalescent COVID-19. Each CDR3 is given with its conserved first and last residue. The order of the fields is clone size, J gene, V gene, D gene, CDR3 protein, CDR3 DNA. The D gene is left open where the match is weak. The size of a clone is reported for some rows only, either as once, few or many, or as a class for expanded clones.

- TRBJ1-1 TRBV5-4 - CASSLDPSNTEAFF TGTGCCAGCAGCTTGGATCCCAGTAACACTGAAGCTTTCTTT
- TRBJ1-6 TRBV7-9 - CASSSTGASSYNSPLHF TGTGCCAGCAGCTCCACAGGCGCGAGCTCCTATAATTCACCCCTCCACTTT
- TRBJ1-6 TRBV11-2 - CASSLVAGYNSPLHF TGTGCCAGCAGCTTAGTGGCAGGGTATAATTCACCCCTCCACTTT
- TRBJ2-2 TRBV7-2 - CASSPRTGGSGELFF TGTGCCAGCAGCCCACGGACTGGGGGGAGCGGGGAGCTGTTTTTT
- TRBJ2-1 TRBV9 TRBD2 CASSATGTSGGSSYNEQFF TGTGCCAGCAGCGCCACCGGGACTAGCGGGGGGAGCTCCTACAATGAGCAGTTCTTC
- TRBJ1-1 TRBV3-1/TRBV3-2 TRBD1 CASSPQGGNTEAFF TGTGCCAGCAGCCCACAGGGGGGGAACACTGAAGCTTTCTTT
- TRBJ1-6 TRBV28 - CASSIPISPLHF TGTGCCAGCAGCATCCCCATTTCACCCCTCCACTTT
- TRBJ2-7 TRBV29-1 TRBD1 CSVFRTGYSYEQYF TGCAGCGTTTTTAGGACAGGGTACTCCTACGAGCAGTACTTC
- TRBJ1-2 TRBV7-9 - CASSLAAPAVGYGYTF TGTGCCAGCAGCTTAGCGGCCCCGGCGGTGGGCTATGGCTACACCTTC
- TRBJ1-5 TRBV4-1 - CASSQDLGPNQPQHF TGCGCCAGCAGCCAAGACCTGGGCCCGAATCAGCCCCAGCATTTT
- TRBJ1-5 TRBV19 - CALNSNQPQHF TGTGCCCTTAATAGCAATCAGCCCCAGCATTTT
- TRBJ2-3 TRBV3-1/TRBV3-2 TRBD2 CASSQDPLTPRTGTSNTDTQYF TGTGCCAGCAGCCAAGATCCGCTTACCCCGCGTACCGGGACTAGTAACACAGATACGCAGTATTTT
- TRBJ2-5 TRBV7-2 TRBD2 CASSRRRGGETQYF TGTGCCAGCAGCCGCCGCCGGGGGGGGGAGACCCAGTACTTC
- TRBJ1-6 TRBV6-4 TRBD1 CASAQTGKGNSPLHF TGTGCCAGCGCACAGACAGGGAAGGGTAATTCACCCCTCCACTTT
- TRBJ2-1 TRBV7-3 TRBD2 CASSYSGASYNEQFF TGTGCCAGCAGCTATAGCGGGGCCTCCTACAATGAGCAGTTCTTC
- TRBJ2-1 TRBV3-1/TRBV3-2 - CASSYRGGEQFF TGTGCCAGCAGCTACAGGGGGGGTGAGCAGTTCTTC
- TRBJ1-1 TRBV7-2 - CASSLEVGGQAGAFF TGTGCCAGCAGCTTAGAAGTGGGGGGGCAGGCGGGAGCTTTCTTT
- TRBJ1-2 TRBV6-5 - CASVLRQDAYGYTF TGTGCCAGCGTACTCCGACAGGACGCCTATGGCTACACCTTC
- TRBJ1-2 TRBV18 TRBD1 CASSPRDSYGYTF TGTGCCAGCTCACCTCGGGACAGCTATGGCTACACCTTC
- TRBJ2-5 TRBV4-1 - CASSPRVRGETQYF TGCGCCAGCAGCCCCCGCGTACGGGGAGAGACCCAGTACTTC
- TRBJ2-3 TRBV6-8 TRBD2 CASRRHSGGSTDTQYF TGTGCCAGCAGACGCCATAGCGGGGGAAGCACAGATACGCAGTATTTT
- TRBJ1-1 TRBV29-1 - CSVPPRGGTEAFF TGCAGCGTCCCCCCGCGGGGGGGCACTGAAGCTTTCTTT
- TRBJ1-2 TRBV28 - CAILTSANYGYTF TGTGCCATCCTGACATCAGCTAACTATGGCTACACCTTC
- TRBJ2-2 TRBV24-1 TRBD1 CATSETGNRANTGELFF TGTGCCACCAGCGAGACAGGGAATAGGGCGAACACCGGGGAGCTGTTTTTT
- TRBJ2-5 TRBV19 - CASSIGVWETQYF TGTGCCAGTAGTATAGGAGTTTGGGAGACCCAGTACTTC
- TRBJ2-3 TRBV7-2 - CASRRTGFNTDTQYF TGTGCCAGCAGGCGAACAGGGTTTAACACAGATACGCAGTATTTT
- TRBJ2-1 TRBV7-2 - CASSLVFTSYNEQFF TGTGCCAGCAGCTTAGTTTTTACGAGCTACAATGAGCAGTTCTTC
- TRBJ2-3 TRBV7-9 TRBD1 CASSGVVGTGSTDTQYF TGTGCCAGCAGCGGGGTCGTTGGGACAGGGAGTACAGATACGCAGTATTTT
once TRBJ2-7 TRBV15 - CATSRGQGLSYEQYF TGTGCCACCAGCAGAGGACAAGGCCTCTCCTACGAGCAGTACTTC
few TRBJ1-3 TRBV7-9 - CASSLYSGNTIYF TGTGCCAGCAGCTTATACTCTGGAAACACCATATATTTT
- TRBJ2-3 TRBV3-1/TRBV3-2 - CASSPPLSPTDTQYF TGTGCCAGCAGCCCCCCCCTATCCCCCACAGATACGCAGTATTTT
- TRBJ2-5 TRBV13 TRBD2 CASSIPSGGRETQYF TGTGCCAGCAGCATCCCCAGCGGGGGCCGGGAGACCCAGTACTTC
- TRBJ2-1 TRBV5-1 TRBD2 CASSSLAGTTSSYNEQFF TGCGCCAGCAGCAGCTTAGCGGGTACCACGAGCTCCTACAATGAGCAGTTCTTC
once TRBJ2-3 TRBV5-4 - CASSPYRAPSTDTQYF TGTGCCAGCAGCCCTTACAGGGCTCCGAGCACAGATACGCAGTATTTT
- TRBJ2-5 TRBV20-1 - CSASRGGETQYF TGCAGTGCCAGTAGGGGGGGAGAGACCCAGTACTTC
few TRBJ1-2 TRBV5-4 - CASYRSQGLEGYTF TGTGCCAGCTACCGCTCCCAGGGATTGGAGGGCTACACCTTC
once TRBJ2-2 TRBV7-3 - CASSLRGGANTGELFF TGTGCCAGCAGCTTAAGGGGCGGGGCGAACACCGGGGAGCTGTTTTTT
- TRBJ1-3 TRBV20-1 TRBD1 CSASRARGLQGNTIYF TGCAGTGCTAGTCGAGCCAGGGGGCTACAGGGAAACACCATATATTTT
- TRBJ2-3 TRBV5-1 - CASSWGRTDTQYF TGCGCCAGCAGCTGGGGGCGCACAGATACGCAGTATTTT
- TRBJ1-2 TRBV9 - CASSRKEEGGYGYTF TGTGCCAGCAGCAGGAAGGAGGAGGGAGGCTATGGCTACACCTTC
- TRBJ2-1 TRBV5-5 TRBD2 CASSPREGNSYNEQFF TGTGCCAGCAGCCCCAGGGAGGGCAACTCCTACAATGAGCAGTTCTTC
- TRBJ2-1 TRBV28 - CASKLGDEQFF TGTGCCAGCAAACTAGGCGATGAGCAGTTCTTC
- TRBJ2-7 TRBV28 TRBD1 CASRVGQGVFYEQYF TGTGCCAGCAGAGTAGGACAGGGGGTATTTTACGAGCAGTACTTC
- TRBJ2-2 TRBV12-3/TRBV12-4 - CASNLGAGELFF TGTGCCAGCAACTTAGGGGCGGGGGAGCTGTTTTTT
- TRBJ2-5 TRBV7-7 TRBD1 CASRPGTGGIETQYF TGTGCCAGCAGACCCGGGACAGGGGGGATCGAGACCCAGTACTTC
- TRBJ1-5 TRBV19 - CASSIVGRALDSNQPQHF TGTGCCAGTAGTATAGTCGGCAGGGCCTTAGATAGCAATCAGCCCCAGCATTTT
- TRBJ2-7 TRBV4-1 - CASSQDRGSYEQYF TGCGCCAGCAGCCAAGACAGGGGATCCTACGAGCAGTACTTC
once TRBJ1-5 TRBV4-1 - CASSQGGRLISQPQHF TGCGCCAGCAGCCAAGGGGGCAGATTAATTAGTCAGCCCCAGCATTTT
- TRBJ1-3 TRBV30 - CAWNRGAGNTIYF TGTGCCTGGAACCGGGGTGCTGGAAACACCATATATTTT
- TRBJ2-5 TRBV4-2 TRBD2 CASSPLAGGEETQYF TGTGCCAGCAGCCCGCTAGCGGGGGGCGAAGAGACCCAGTACTTC
- TRBJ2-1 TRBV7-2 - CASSRTDAPYNEQFF TGTGCCAGCAGCCGGACAGACGCCCCCTACAATGAGCAGTTCTTC